The 7 T cell receptor beta chains listed next were all sequenced from one sample in a study of blood T cells in healthy people across ages. Primed by a sample-barcoded 5' primer and a J-beta primer mix, a second PCR proceeded for about 6 to 12 cycles. A single record per CDR3 protein comes from TCRdb applying MiXCR to the 5' RACE reads. The data show roughly 730,000 distinct CDR3 sequences, 56% seen once. Sequenced sample: blood. The receptors come from a man aged 35-49 years in good health.

On this clonotype itself: At one end, the junction sequence differs from germline, possibly due to a read error. V usage is TRBV2 and J usage is TRBJ2-7; D remains unclear. The J call may be faulty, since TRBJ2-5 better matches the DNA end. This CDR3 has 11 residues. Germline-derived CDR1 and CDR2 are SNHLY and FYNNEI. The CDR3 loop reads CAGSDRETQYF. CDR3 coding DNA: TGTGCCGGCAGTGATCGGGAGACCCAGTACTTC.

This clonotype turned up a few times. The genes are TRBV20-1 and TRBJ2-1; D may be TRBD2 (5 bases). Germline lookup yields CDR1 DFQATT and CDR2 SNEGSKA (reference sequence). CDR3 length equals 14 residues. The ends were cut back, 4 bases at V and 8 bases at J, with 18 bases in the middle. CDR3 sequence reads: CSATSGPVGYEQFF. CDR3 coding DNA: TGCAGTGCTACCAGCGGTCCTGTGGGTTATGAGCAGTTCTTC.

This clonotype was detected only a few times. V and J are TRBV11-1 and TRBJ2-1; D perhaps matches TRBD1 (5 bases). Deletions cut 5 bases from V and 6 bases from J, with 17 bases between. The CDR3 covers 15 residues. Germline loops: CDR1 SGHAT, CDR2 FQDESV (reference sequence). CDR3 sequence (DNA): TGTGCCAGCAGCCTAAATAGGGCAGGGTTCAATGAGCAGTTCTTC. This encodes CASSLNRAGFNEQFF.

This clonotype was seen more than once but under ten times. This chain uses TRBV27 with TRBJ2-7, with TRBD2 as a possible D gene (6 bases). This CDR3 comprises 14 residues. The V and J ends lost 4 bases and 4 bases respectively, with 14 bases between them. Per germline, CDR1 MNHEY and CDR2 SMNVEV (reference sequence). CDR3 bases: TGTGCCAGCAGTTCCAGGAGGGAGACATACGAGCAGTACTTC. Its translation: CASSSRRETYEQYF.

This clonotype turned up a few times. The V and J genes are TRBV5-1 and TRBJ2-3; 9 bases are shared with TRBD2. From germline, CDR1 is SGHRS and CDR2 YFSETQ. The trim removed 2 bases at V and 4 bases at J, leaving 8 bases unmatched. The CDR3 is 16 residues long. The CDR3 bases are TGCGCCAGCAGCTTCATTAGCGGGAGTGAGTCAGATACGCAGTATTTT. Encoded protein: CASSFISGSESDTQYF. The full variable domain, its missing parts supplied by reference TRBV5-1 and TRBJ2-3, is KAGVTQTPRYLIKTRGQQVTLSCSPISGHRSVSWYQQTPGQGLQFLFEYFSETQRNKGNFPGRFSGRQFSNSRSEMNVSTLELGDSALYLCASSFISGSESDTQYFGPGTRLTVL.

The chain links TRBV9 to TRBJ2-7; D remains ambiguous. CDR1 and CDR2 from the germline V gene are SGDLS and YYNGEE. The CDR3 totals 12 residues. Trimming removed 3 bases at V and 4 bases at J, with 8 bases between. The CDR3 protein is CASSDPAYEQYF. CDR3 DNA: TGTGCCAGCAGCGATCCCGCGTACGAGCAGTACTTC.

The chain has TRBV3-1 and TRBJ2-7, with D tentatively TRBD1 or TRBD2 (6 bases each). The CDR3 spans 18 residues. Trimming shortened V by 4 bases and J by 4 bases, and 26 bases separated the two germline ends. Germline V lookup: CDR1 LGHDT, CDR2 YNNKEL (reference sequence). The CDR3 reads CASSPRRSFGGVLYEQYF. Here the CDR3 DNA reads TGTGCCAGCAGCCCACGGAGGAGCTTCGGGGGCGTCTTATACGAGCAGTACTTC.